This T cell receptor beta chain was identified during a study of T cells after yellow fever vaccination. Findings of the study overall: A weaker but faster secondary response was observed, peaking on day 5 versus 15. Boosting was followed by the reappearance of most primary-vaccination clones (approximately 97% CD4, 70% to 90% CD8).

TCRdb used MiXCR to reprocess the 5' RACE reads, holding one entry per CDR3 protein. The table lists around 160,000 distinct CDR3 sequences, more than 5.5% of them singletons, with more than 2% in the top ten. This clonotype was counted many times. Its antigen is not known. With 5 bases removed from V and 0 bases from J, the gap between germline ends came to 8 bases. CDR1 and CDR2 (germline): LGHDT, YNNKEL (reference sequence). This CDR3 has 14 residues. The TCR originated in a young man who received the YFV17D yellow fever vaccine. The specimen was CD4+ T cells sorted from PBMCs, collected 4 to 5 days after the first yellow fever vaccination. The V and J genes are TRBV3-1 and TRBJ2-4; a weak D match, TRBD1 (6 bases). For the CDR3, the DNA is TGTGCCAGCAGCTCAGGGGTAGCCAAAAACATTCAGTACTTC. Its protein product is CASSSGVAKNIQYF.